The clone carrying this TCR beta chain has a single count. The target antigen is unknown. The primer mix had 60 Vbeta and 13 Jbeta primers. Profiling relied on immunoSEQ multiplex PCR, and the TCRdb table lists in-frame clones only, not all of them. The sample consists of under 200,000 clones, about three quarters of them appearing once. This record comes from a study of cytomegalovirus exposure and HLA in healthy donors. Germline V CDR1 and CDR2: SEHNR, FQNEAQ (reference sequence). CDR3 length equals 18 residues. The trim removed 4 bases at V and 3 bases at J, leaving 18 bases unmatched. The study, taken as a whole, reports: A further, later analysis showed that HLA-associated TCR beta chains (compared with equally common others) were more clonally expanded.

The origin of this receptor is a girl aged 5-17 years in good health and CMV-seronegative. The rearrangement uses TRBV7-9 and TRBJ2-7, with TRBD1 identical over 7 bases. The sequenced sample was PBMCs. CDR3 bases: TGTGCCAGCAGCTCCATACCCTCTCGACAGGGTGGATTCTACGAGCAGTACTTC. Its translation is CASSSIPSRQGGFYEQYF.